The rows below give T cell receptor beta chains drawn from one sample of a study of Ad26.COV2.S vaccination and SARS-CoV-2 variants. TCRdb's table, derived via immunoSEQ multiplex PCR, lists solely in-frame clones and lacks some. The data hold about 350,000 clones, with 75% to 90% observed a single time. The material was peripheral blood, obtained in a trial of Ad26.COV2.S vaccine versus placebo. All receptors derive from a person between 18 and 60 years old who received the Ad26.COV2.S COVID-19 vaccine or a placebo. The CDR3 runs from the conserved cysteine through the conserved F or W. The size of a clone is reported for some rows only, either as once, few or many, or as a class for expanded clones.

TRBV28	.	TRBJ2-5	CASSFSRLQETQYF
TRBV3-1/TRBV3-2	.	TRBJ2-7	CASSQLVRDEQYF
TRBV5-1	once	TRBJ2-2	CASSTWENTGELFF
TRBV19	.	TRBJ1-3	CASSMRRGPGNTIYF
TRBV2	.	TRBJ2-3	CASESAGQSTDTQYF
TRBV6-2/TRBV6-3	.	TRBJ2-1	CASSWGLRNEQFF
TRBV28	.	TRBJ1-3	CASSLVLGQGSPSGNTIYF
TRBV5-5	.	TRBJ1-1	CASSLLGTLLNTEAFF
TRBV4-2	.	TRBJ2-7	CASSSGTDPYEQYF
TRBV4-2	.	TRBJ2-5	CASSQDLQEETQYF
TRBV19	.	TRBJ2-1	CASSADIGQTYNEQFF
TRBV30	.	TRBJ1-2	CAWGPAWDMGGYTF
TRBV27	.	TRBJ1-1	CASSLFPGGTEAFF
TRBV7-8	once	TRBJ2-2	CASTTTANTGELFF
TRBV6-1	.	TRBJ1-6	CASSEPSVDVNSPLHF
TRBV9	.	TRBJ1-2	CASSAGTGGDYTF